This T cell receptor (beta chain) was retrieved from a study of shared clonotypes between healthy human individuals. Findings and limits, study-wide: Sample collection involved blood only; tissue repertoires are likely different. The generation probabilities recorded for non-shared clonotypes fell below those of clonotypes shared by all four donors.

Produced via immunoSEQ multiplex PCR; TCRdb's table is partial and in-frame only. This repertoire shows 700,000 to 950,000 clones, 96% found once; its top ten account for under 0.25%. This CDR3 spans 11 amino acids. Germline loops: CDR1 KGHSH, CDR2 LQKENI. Trimming shortened V by 5 bases and J by 2 bases, and 3 bases separated the two germline ends. CD8 cells regarded as naive lacked CD45RO, were positively chosen for CCR7, and omitted terminally differentiated effector memory CD45RA+ cells. Comment on this clone: The antigen remains undetermined.

This chain joins TRBV18 and TRBJ2-5, with D unclear. The source material was naive CD8+ T cells sorted from blood. The receptor's source is a man under 40 in good health. CDR3 protein: CASSSQETQYF. CDR3 DNA sequence: TGTGCCAGCTCATCACAAGAGACCCAGTACTTC.